The rows below give T cell receptor beta chains drawn from one sample of a study of blood T cells in healthy people across ages. TCRdb called the 5' RACE reads again in MiXCR, with one record for every CDR3 protein. Counted here are 800,000 or so distinct CDR3 sequences, approximately 25% occurring once; the ten biggest clones make up 3% to 4.5%. These records were also assigned to another study, of T cells of mothers and their children.

Sequencing input: blood. Source of these receptors: a boy younger than 18 in good health. CDR3s include the opening cysteine and the closing phenylalanine or tryptophan. The D gene is left open where the match is weak. Clone size is shown for a subset of rows, as once, few, many or a class of expanded clone.

abundance | j_gene | v_gene | d_gene | len | CDR3aa | CDR3nt
- | TRBJ1-2 | TRBV20-1 | - | 13 | CSADSGTDYGYTF | TGCAGTGCTGATTCCGGGACGGACTATGGCTACACCTTC
- | TRBJ2-5 | TRBV3-1 | TRBD2 | 14 | CASSQEVAGETQYF | TGTGCCAGCAGCCAAGAGGTAGCGGGAGAGACCCAGTACTTC
few | TRBJ2-5 | TRBV7-9 | TRBD1 | 15 | CASSLGRQGGGEQYF | TGTGCCAGCAGCTTAGGGCGACAGGGGGGAGGTGAGCAGTACTTC
few | TRBJ1-4 | TRBV7-9 | TRBD1 | 19 | CASSLGLADRRATNEKLFF | TGTGCCAGCAGCTTAGGTCTGGCGGACAGGAGGGCAACTAATGAAAAACTGTTTTTT
many | TRBJ2-7 | TRBV20-1 | TRBD2 | 13 | CSAPSGNSYEQYF | TGCAGTGCTCCTAGCGGGAACTCCTACGAGCAGTACTTC
- | TRBJ2-5 | TRBV27 | TRBD2 | 15 | CASSGYSGTPATQYF | TGTGCCAGCAGTGGATATAGCGGGACCCCAGCGACCCAGTACTTC
few | TRBJ2-4 | TRBV20-1 | - | 16 | CSARRDIQIAKNIQYF | TGCAGTGCTAGGAGGGACATCCAGATAGCCAAAAACATTCAGTACTTC
few | TRBJ1-4 | TRBV29-1 | TRBD1 | 16 | CSVTTQQGATNEKLFF | TGCAGCGTCACGACTCAACAGGGGGCAACTAATGAAAAACTGTTTTTT
many | TRBJ1-2 | TRBV12-3/TRBV12-4 | - | 13 | CASSSGDFDGYTF | TGTGCCAGCAGCTCCGGGGACTTCGATGGCTACACCTTC
- | TRBJ2-5 | TRBV5-1 | TRBD2 | 17 | CASSLEGLAGYTETQYF | TGCGCCAGCAGCTTGGAAGGACTAGCGGGGTATACGGAGACCCAGTACTTC
- | TRBJ2-7 | TRBV7-8 | - | 12 | CATSVVRDEQYF | TGTGCCACTTCGGTAGTCAGAGACGAACAGTACTTC
- | TRBJ2-7 | TRBV27 | TRBD2 | 15 | CASSPGTRLAYEQYF | TGTGCCAGCAGTCCGGGGACTAGGCTTGCCTACGAGCAGTACTTC
- | TRBJ1-4 | TRBV7-8 | TRBD1 | 15 | CASSPGTGGDEKLFF | TGTGCCAGCAGCCCCGGGACAGGGGGCGATGAAAAACTGTTTTTT
few | TRBJ2-1 | TRBV20-1 | TRBD2 | 15 | CSASTGLAGVNEQFF | TGCAGTGCTAGCACCGGACTAGCGGGAGTTAATGAGCAGTTCTTC
few | TRBJ2-7 | TRBV4-3 | TRBD1 | 15 | CASSQGQGAFYEQYF | TGCGCCAGCAGCCAAGGACAGGGGGCATTTTACGAGCAGTACTTC
few | TRBJ1-1 | TRBV20-1 | - | 15 | CSAIWGARMNTEAFF | TGCAGTGCTATTTGGGGGGCCCGGATGAACACTGAAGCTTTCTTT
few | TRBJ1-1 | TRBV29-1 | - | 13 | CSVEDSMNTEAFF | TGCAGCGTTGAAGATTCTATGAACACTGAAGCTTTCTTT
- | TRBJ2-7 | TRBV9 | TRBD1 | 14 | CASSSGQDPYEQYF | TGTGCCAGCAGCTCGGGACAGGACCCCTACGAGCAGTACTTC
- | TRBJ2-3 | TRBV3-1 | - | 15 | CASSQEAGSPDTQYF | TGTGCCAGCAGCCAAGAGGCTGGGAGTCCAGATACGCAGTATTTT
few | TRBJ1-2 | TRBV6-6 | - | 13 | CASSSDEDYGYTF | TGTGCCAGCAGTTCGGACGAGGACTATGGCTACACCTTC
few | TRBJ2-7 | TRBV20-1 | TRBD2 | 17 | CSAGETSGIPLPYEQYF | TGCAGTGCTGGAGAGACTAGCGGGATCCCCCTACCCTACGAGCAGTACTTC
- | TRBJ1-2 | TRBV6-1 | - | 17 | CATIRIQGAISNYGYTF | TGTGCCACCATTCGAATTCAAGGGGCTATTTCAAACTATGGCTACACCTTC
few | TRBJ1-3 | TRBV15 | TRBD1 | 17 | CATSRRQGSYSGNTIYF | TGTGCCACCAGCAGGCGACAGGGATCCTACTCTGGAAACACCATATATTTT
few | TRBJ2-5 | TRBV5-6 | TRBD2 | 16 | CASSRGLAGSGETQYF | TGTGCCAGCAGCCGCGGGTTAGCGGGATCAGGGGAGACCCAGTACTTC
- | TRBJ1-6 | TRBV20-1 | - | 13 | CSAPDIVNSPLHF | TGCAGTGCACCGGACATCGTGAATTCACCCCTCCACTTT
once | TRBJ2-5 | TRBV7-9 | TRBD1 | 15 | CASSSPRQGGETQYF | TGTGCCAGCAGCTCCCCGCGACAGGGTGGGGAGACCCAGTACTTC
many | TRBJ1-5 | TRBV29-1 | - | 15 | CSVVLGQGSNQPQHF | TGCAGCGTTGTATTAGGGCAGGGAAGCAATCAGCCCCAGCATTTT
- | TRBJ2-1 | TRBV20-1 | - | 16 | CSARVAGARSYNEQFF | TGCAGTGCTAGAGTTGCGGGGGCGAGATCCTACAATGAGCAGTTCTTC
few | TRBJ2-4 | TRBV2 | TRBD2 | 16 | CASSREGRDNQNIQYF | TGTGCCAGCAGCCGGGAGGGCAGGGATAACCAAAACATTCAGTACTTC
- | TRBJ1-4 | TRBV18 | - | 13 | CASSPGAYEKLFF | TGTGCCAGCTCACCAGGAGCATATGAAAAACTGTTTTTT
few | TRBJ2-6 | TRBV7-9 | - | 12 | CASDSGANVLTF | TGTGCCAGTGACTCTGGGGCCAACGTCCTGACTTTC
few | TRBJ2-7 | TRBV7-9 | - | 16 | CASSTPRGPSSYEQYF | TGTGCCAGCAGCACACCCCGGGGGCCCAGCTCCTACGAGCAGTACTTC
- | TRBJ1-2 | TRBV12-5 | - | 17 | CASGLVLGGRFVGGYTF | TGTGCTAGTGGTTTGGTACTTGGGGGAAGGTTTGTTGGCGGCTACACCTTC
few | TRBJ2-1 | TRBV6-2/TRBV6-3 | - | 16 | CASIPTGGSSYNEQFF | TGTGCCAGCATTCCTACTGGGGGTAGCTCCTACAATGAGCAGTTCTTC
few | TRBJ1-4 | TRBV3-1 | TRBD1 | 17 | CASSQATGGQGSAKLFF | TGTGCCAGCAGCCAAGCGACGGGGGGACAGGGATCCGCAAAACTGTTTTTT
- | TRBJ1-5 | TRBV9 | - | 14 | CASSEYAGDQPQHF | TGTGCCAGCAGCGAATATGCAGGGGACCAGCCCCAGCATTTT
few | TRBJ2-7 | TRBV3-1 | - | 13 | CASSQRLTYEQYF | TGTGCCAGCAGCCAACGGCTTACCTACGAGCAGTACTTC
once | TRBJ2-5 | TRBV6-5 | - | 15 | CASSSTTGTLETQYF | TGTGCCAGCAGTTCGACGACAGGGACTTTGGAGACCCAGTACTTC
- | TRBJ2-1 | TRBV12-3/TRBV12-4 | - | 14 | CASSLNPGGNEQFF | TGTGCCAGCAGTTTAAATCCGGGTGGGAATGAGCAGTTCTTC
few | TRBJ2-1 | TRBV2 | TRBD2 | 16 | CASSDPMRGFYNEQFF | TGTGCCAGCAGCGACCCCATGCGGGGGTTCTACAATGAGCAGTTCTTC
- | TRBJ2-2 | TRBV28 | TRBD1 | 16 | CATKQGKYSNTGELFF | TGTGCCACAAAACAGGGGAAATATTCGAACACCGGGGAGCTGTTTTTT
- | TRBJ1-4 | TRBV5-1 | - | 15 | CASSFRGTSNEKLFF | TGCGCCAGCAGCTTTCGTGGAACAAGTAATGAAAAACTGTTTTTT
- | TRBJ2-1 | TRBV7-2 | TRBD2 | 13 | CVSSVTSGGEQFF | TGTGTCAGCAGCGTTACGAGCGGGGGTGAGCAGTTCTTC
many | TRBJ2-3 | TRBV7-2 | - | 13 | CASSSLGTDTQYF | TGTGCCAGCAGCTCACTAGGAACAGATACGCAGTATTTT
few | TRBJ2-3 | TRBV20-1 | TRBD2 | 17 | CSARFPISGGSTDTQYF | TGCAGTGCTAGGTTTCCCATTAGCGGGGGGAGCACAGACACGCAGTATTTT
- | TRBJ1-2 | TRBV29-1 | - | 11 | CSVAQGQGYTF | TGCAGCGTTGCACAGGGTCAGGGTTACACCTTC
few | TRBJ2-3 | TRBV18 | - | 16 | CASSPLGHASTDTQYF | TGTGCCAGCTCACCCCTCGGACACGCTAGCACAGATACGCAGTATTTT
few | TRBJ2-2 | TRBV4-1 | TRBD2 | 19 | CAGSQERTSGRAGTGELFF | TGCGCCGGCAGCCAAGAACGGACTAGCGGGAGGGCCGGCACCGGGGAGCTGTTTTTT
- | TRBJ2-5 | TRBV20-1 | TRBD1 | 14 | CSATQTGGQETQYF | TGCAGTGCTACACAAACAGGGGGACAAGAGACCCAGTACTTC
- | TRBJ2-1 | TRBV12-3/TRBV12-4 | - | 11 | CASSLAGYQFF | TGTGCCAGCAGTCTCGCGGGGTACCAGTTCTTC